The source of this TCR beta chain is a study of blood T cell repertoires in COVID-19. Assay: immunoSEQ multiplex PCR; the TCRdb copy retains only in-frame clones and omits some. The sample consists of 120,000 or so clones, approximately 83% of them appearing once. The V end was cut by 6 bases, the J end by 10 bases, with 18 bases between. The CDR3 covers 13 residues. The chain has TRBV12-3 or TRBV12-4 and TRBJ1-1; possibly TRBD1 for D (5 bases). The TCR comes from an elderly woman with acute or convalescent COVID-19. The sequenced sample was peripheral blood. The CDR3 reads CASRRLPPGGAFF. The CDR3 DNA sequence: TGTGCCAGCAGACGGTTACCCCCCGGGGGAGCTTTCTTT.